One and the same sample provided the 27 T cell receptor beta chains below, sequenced in a study of CD8+ T cells in alopecia areata. Cutaneous lymph nodes were pooled and cells sorted by CD4, CD8alpha, NKG2D, NKG2ACE and more. The sequencing template was cDNA reverse transcribed from extracted RNA. TCRdb keeps only in-frame clones here, not all; method: immunoSEQ multiplex PCR. Singletons are absent from the sample, which has under 350,000 clones. Input material: CD4+ T cells sorted from a lymph node. All receptors derive from a C3H/HeJ mouse with alopecia areata. Mouse MHC haplotype: H2-k.

This clone was recorded many times. Gene names are mouse gene names. The CDR3 end is not reached by the read, which stops 4 residues before it; the germline J gene fills it in. The chain uses TRBV17 and TRBJ2-2; 8 positions agree with TRBD1. The CDR3 runs to 15 residues. Trimming removed 6 bases from V and 1 base from J; junction bases left unmatched: 4. CDR1 is MNHDT, CDR2 YYDKIL, per germline. This chain's CDR3 is CASSRDRRNTGQLYF. The sequenced part of the CDR3 DNA is TGTGCTAGCAGCAGGGACAGGCGAAACACCGGG.

This clone was recorded a few times. Each gene name is a mouse one. From the germline J gene comes the end of the CDR3, since the read stops 4 residues before it. The rearrangement joins TRBV13-1 to TRBJ1-1, with a weak D call TRBD1 (6 bases). The CDR3 covers 15 residues. CDR1 is NSHNY, CDR2 SYGAGN, per germline. The CDR3 region is CASSDARGGATEVFF. CDR3 DNA, as far as it was read: TGTGCCAGCAGTGATGCAAGGGGGGGCGCGACA.

Only a few counts were recorded for this clone. Genes and germline come from the mouse. The CDR3 end falls 4 residues outside the read, so it is completed with the germline J gene. The same CDR3 can be traced to other DNA sequences in this sample. This chain connects TRBV1 to TRBJ2-5; a possible D gene is TRBD1 (7 bases). The ends were cut back, 1 base at V and 1 base at J, with 9 bases in the middle. CDR1 and CDR2 from the germline V gene are NSQYPW and LRSPGD (reference sequence). The CDR3 contains 15 residues. The CDR3 is CTCSAARGDQDTQYF. The sequenced part of the CDR3 DNA is TGCACCTGCAGTGCAGCCAGGGGGGACCAAGAC.

For this clone: The gene symbols are mouse symbols. The CDR3 end lies 4 residues beyond the end of the read and is filled in from the germline J gene. The chain uses TRBV13-2 and TRBJ2-5; 14 bases map to TRBD2. CDR3 length equals 16 residues. Germline V lookup: CDR1 NNHNN, CDR2 SYGAGS (reference sequence). The DNA read from the CDR3 is TGTGCCAGCGGTGGGGGACTGGGGGGGCGCAGGGAC. Its protein product is CASGGGLGGRRD. The CDR3 in full is CASGGGLGGRRDTQYF.

This clone was seen more than once but under ten times. The listed genes are named as in mouse. The read comes to an end 4 residues before the CDR3 does, leaving the germline J gene to fill in the end. Additional DNA sequences in this sample encode the identical CDR3. The chain carries TRBV5 and TRBJ2-2; a possible D gene is TRBD1 (6 bases). Between the trimmed V and J ends, which lost 0 bases and 2 bases, there was a span of 7 bases. The CDR3 is 15 amino acids. Germline values: CDR1 LGHNA, CDR2 YNLKQL (reference sequence). The covered CDR3 bases are TGTGCCAGCAGCCAAGATCAGGGGAACACCGGG. This translates into CASSQDQGNTG. The entire CDR3 protein reads CASSQDQGNTGQLYF.

This clone was picked up a small number of times. The gene symbols are mouse symbols. Coverage ceases 4 residues before the CDR3 finishes, and the germline J gene fills in the end. Within the sample, other DNA sequences also encode this same CDR3. This sequence joins TRBV19 and TRBJ2-3; TRBD2 is a possible D gene (7 bases). The germline V gene encodes CDR1 FNHDT and CDR2 SITEND (reference sequence). CDR3 length: 14 residues. The V and J ends lost 4 bases and 0 bases respectively, with 9 bases between them. The sequenced part of the CDR3 DNA is TGTGCCAGCAGTCGGGGGGCTAGTGCAGAA. It specifies CASSRGASAE. The full CDR3 protein is CASSRGASAETLYF.

As regards this clone: Gene names and germline match the mouse. From the germline J gene comes the end of the CDR3, since the read stops 4 residues before it. The chain combines TRBV17 with TRBJ2-5; D is possibly TRBD1 (5 bases). There are 14 residues in the CDR3. CDR1 is MNHDT and CDR2 is YYDKIL in the germline V gene. The germline V and J ends were trimmed by 2 bases and 3 bases, with 9 bases remaining between them. The CDR3 region is CASSRTGEQDTQYF. The DNA read from the CDR3 is TGTGCTAGCAGTAGAACAGGAGAGCAAGAC.

This clone appeared a few times. Gene names are mouse gene names. With the read ending 4 residues before the CDR3 end, the germline J gene is used to fill in that end. The sample holds other DNA sequences that translate to the same CDR3. The chain recombines TRBV1 with TRBJ2-5; 7 nucleotides align to TRBD2. After removal of 2 bases from V and 2 bases from J, the junction contained 1 base not matched to a gene. CDR3 length: 14 residues. Looked up from germline, CDR1 is NSQYPW and CDR2 is LRSPGD (reference sequence). The CDR3: CTCSALGVQDTQYF. Incomplete CDR3 DNA: TGCACCTGCAGTGCACTGGGGGTCCAAGAC.

About this clone: Each gene name is a mouse one. The CDR3 end falls 4 residues outside the read, so it is completed with the germline J gene. The gene calls are TRBV13-2 and TRBJ2-2, with a tentative D call TRBD1 (6 bases). CDR3 length: 14 residues. Trimming removed 6 bases at V and 4 bases at J, with 13 bases between. The germline gives CDR1 NNHNN, CDR2 SYGAGS (reference sequence). The CDR3 sequence: CASAYRAATGQLYF. CDR3 bases read: TGTGCCAGCGCTTACAGGGCGGCCACCGGG.

As to this clone: Any gene name here is a mouse gene name. The read gets to within 4 residues of the CDR3 end, and the germline J gene fills in the rest. Other DNA sequences in this sample translate to the same CDR3. The chain uses TRBV31 and TRBJ2-3; possible D gene TRBD2, 6 bases. Trimming stripped 1 base from V and 0 bases from J, with 8 bases between. This CDR3 is 14 amino acids long. CDR1 and CDR2 from the germline V gene are GKSSPN and SITVG. The CDR3 DNA, read in part, is TGTGCCTGGAGTCCAGGACTGAGTGCAGAA. Residues: CAWSPGLSAE. From start to end, the CDR3 is CAWSPGLSAETLYF.

This clone was seen a handful of times. The genes and germline here are from mouse. The read halts 4 residues ahead of the CDR3 end, with the missing end drawn from the germline J gene. V is TRBV10 and J is TRBJ2-1; the D call of TRBD2 is as the table states it, not checked on the DNA. TRBV10 is reported as a pseudogene. This CDR3 region has 19 residues. The CDR3 reads CTSGPAVKRDWGNYAEQFF. The part of the CDR3 DNA that was read is TGTACTTCTGGGCCAGCAGTGAAACGGGACTGGGGGAACTATGCT.

This clone showed up just a few times. Gene names denote mouse genes. The sequence runs out 4 residues before the end of the CDR3; the remainder is reconstructed from the germline J gene. The V and J genes are TRBV19 and TRBJ2-7; D is unresolved. The CDR3 totals 12 residues. V lost 3 bases to trimming and J lost 3 bases, with 7 bases between them. From germline, CDR1 is FNHDT and CDR2 SITEND (reference sequence). The CDR3 loop reads CASSRHFYEQYF. The sequenced part of the CDR3 DNA is TGTGCCAGCAGTAGACACTTCTAT.

To note about this clone: These gene names are mouse names. Coverage ceases 3 residues before the CDR3 finishes, and the germline J gene fills in the end. This chain links TRBV31 with TRBJ1-6, with TRBD1 identical over 7 bases. TRBJ1-6 is an ORF; its function is uncertain. The germline V gene has CDR1 GKSSPN and CDR2 SITVG. This CDR3 has 14 residues. J gave up 7 bases and V 1 base, and 4 bases lay outside the gene matches. CDR3 region: CAWSQGARNSPLYF. The part of the CDR3 DNA that was read is TGTGCCTGGAGTCAGGGGGCGCGAAATTCGCCC.

This clone was seen more than once but under ten times. Gene names denote mouse genes. The observed sequence ends 4 residues before the CDR3 terminus, with the missing tail filled in from the germline J gene. Different DNA sequences within this sample yield the same CDR3. The gene calls are TRBV5 and TRBJ2-2; 10 bases fit TRBD2. Germline trimming cut 3 bases from V and 2 bases from J; bases unmatched to any gene: 0. This CDR3 has 15 amino acids. Germline V gene lookup returns CDR1 LGHNA and CDR2 YNLKQL (reference sequence). Incomplete CDR3 DNA: TGTGCCAGCAGCCAGGACTGGGGGAACACCGGG. Its protein is CASSQDWGNTG. Given in full, the CDR3 is CASSQDWGNTGQLYF.

Details on this clone: Mouse gene names apply. Read sequence stops 4 residues before the CDR3 end, and the germline J gene provides the missing end. The genes are TRBV13-1 and TRBJ1-2; tentative D call: TRBD1 (6 bases). CDR3 length: 14 residues. Per germline, CDR1 NSHNY and CDR2 SYGAGN. Partial CDR3 DNA: TGTGCCAGCAGTGATCTGGGGGCGCCCCCC. Amino acid sequence: CASSDLGAPP. The CDR3 as a whole reads CASSDLGAPPDYTF.

There are a few counts of this clone. Gene labels here are mouse ones. From the germline J gene comes the end of the CDR3, since the read stops 4 residues before it. The same CDR3 is also encoded by other DNA sequences in this sample. The rearrangement joins TRBV13-2 to TRBJ1-2; D call uncertain. The V gene's germline CDR1 is NNHNN and CDR2 SYGAGS (reference sequence). The CDR3 has 12 residues. Trimming took 3 bases from V and 2 from J, leaving 5 bases between them. CDR3 protein: CASGAVNSDYTF. The sequenced part of the CDR3 DNA is TGTGCCAGCGGTGCAGTCAACTCC.

Concerning this clone itself: Mouse gene names and germline throughout. The CDR3 end lies 4 residues beyond the end of the read and is filled in from the germline J gene. This specimen includes other DNA sequences encoding the same CDR3. The rearrangement uses TRBV5 and TRBJ2-5; D is unclear. The CDR3 length is 13 residues. Germline CDR1 reads LGHNA; CDR2 reads YNLKQL (reference sequence). Partial CDR3 DNA: TGTGCCAGCAGCCAAGAAGAGGGTGAC. It translates to CASSQEEGD. The whole CDR3 protein is CASSQEEGDTQYF.

This clone showed up just a few times. Mouse germline and gene names are used. The CDR3 extends 4 residues past the end of the read, so its final part is completed from the germline J gene. The chain recombines TRBV19 with TRBJ2-4; unclear D gene. The V and J ends lost 2 bases and 0 bases respectively, with 4 bases between them. Germline V gives CDR1 FNHDT, CDR2 SITEND (reference sequence). The CDR3 consists of 13 residues. The CDR3 reads CASSMSSQNTLYF. The CDR3 DNA, read in part, is TGTGCCAGCAGTATGTCTAGTCAAAAC.

Regarding this clone: The genes and germline here are from mouse. The sequenced fragment ends 4 residues before the CDR3 boundary, so the rest is inferred from the germline J gene. The V call is TRBV19, the J call TRBJ2-1, with a tentative D call TRBD1 (5 bases). CDR3 length equals 13 residues. The germline V and J ends were trimmed by 7 bases and 1 base, with 9 bases remaining between them. The V gene's germline CDR1 is FNHDT and CDR2 SITEND (reference sequence). CDR3 region: CASAPGNYAEQFF. CDR3 bases read: TGTGCCAGCGCCCCAGGGAACTATGCT.

With respect to this clone: Gene names are mouse gene names. The read halts 4 residues ahead of the CDR3 end, with the missing end drawn from the germline J gene. The V call is TRBV1, the J call TRBJ2-1, with unresolved D. Germline lookup yields CDR1 NSQYPW and CDR2 LRSPGD (reference sequence). The CDR3 has 14 residues. The ends were cut back, 0 bases at V and 3 bases at J, with 6 bases in the middle. The part of the CDR3 DNA that was read is TGCACCTGCAGTGCAGAACAATTCTATGCT. Translation: CTCSAEQFYA. Given in full, the CDR3 is CTCSAEQFYAEQFF.

This clone has only a few counts. Gene names are mouse gene names. From the germline J gene comes the end of the CDR3, since the read stops 4 residues before it. This chain uses TRBV1 with TRBJ2-2, with 11 bases lining up with TRBD2. Germline CDR1 is NSQYPW and CDR2 is LRSPGD (reference sequence). Germline trimming cut 3 bases from V and 3 bases from J; bases unmatched to any gene: 9. The CDR3 is 18 amino acids. The sequenced CDR3 bases are TGCACCTGCAGTGCGTGGGACTGGGGGAAGGGGGACACCGGG. Its protein product is CTCSAWDWGKGDTG. The CDR3 reads in full as CTCSAWDWGKGDTGQLYF. Variable domain in full (rest from reference TRBV1 and TRBJ2-2): VTLLEQNPRWRLVPRGQAVNLRCILKNSQYPWMSWYQQDLQKQLQWLFTLRSPGDKEVKSLPGADYLATRVTDTELRLQVANMSQGRTLYCTCSAWDWGKGDTGQLYFGEGSKLTVL.

This clone showed up just a few times. A read error may be the cause here, since a much bigger clone is one base away. Germline and genes here are mouse. Read sequence stops 4 residues before the CDR3 end, and the germline J gene provides the missing end. Other DNA sequences in the sample encode the same CDR3. The rearrangement joins TRBV13-3 to TRBJ2-2, with a possible D match to TRBD1 (6 bases). This CDR3 is 14 amino acids long. CDR1 is NNHDY, CDR2 SYVADS, per germline. The V and J ends lost 2 bases and 2 bases respectively, with 7 bases between them. The CDR3 here is CASSERGNTGQLYF. The covered CDR3 bases are TGTGCCAGCAGTGAAAGGGGGAACACCGGG.

Comments on this clone: The germline and genes are mouse ones. Read sequence stops 4 residues before the CDR3 end, and the germline J gene provides the missing end. This chain links TRBV13-1 with TRBJ2-4; TRBD1 matches at 9 bases. The CDR3 sequence is 16 residues long. Trimming took 2 bases from V and 0 from J; bases not matched to a gene: 4. Germline assignment: CDR1 NSHNY and CDR2 SYGAGN. The CDR3 region is CASSEGQGPSQNTLYF. The CDR3 DNA, read in part, is TGTGCCAGCAGTGAGGGACAGGGCCCTAGTCAAAAC.

This clone has a handful of counts. A read error is possible here, since a much larger clone lies one base away. Germline and genes: mouse. The read is 4 residues too short to cover the CDR3 end, so that end is filled in from the germline J gene. This chain joins TRBV19 and TRBJ2-7; D not certain. Germline CDR1 FNHDT, CDR2 SITEND (reference sequence). The CDR3 spans 12 residues. Trimming shortened V by 4 bases and J by 0 bases, and 5 bases separated the two germline ends. Partial CDR3 DNA: TGTGCCAGCAGTGACAACTCCTAT. Translated: CASSDNSY. The complete CDR3 reads CASSDNSYEQYF.

Points on this clone: Mouse names are used for the genes. The read ends 4 residues shy of where the CDR3 ends; the end is completed using the germline J gene. Other nucleotide sequences in the sample specify the same CDR3. The chain joins TRBV13-1 to TRBJ2-1; TRBD1 matches at 8 bases. Germline CDR1 and CDR2: NSHNY and SYGAGN. CDR3 length equals 14 residues. CDR3: CASSGQGARAEQFF. CDR3 DNA, as far as it was read: TGTGCCAGCAGTGGTCAGGGGGCGCGGGCT.

On this clone itself: The genes and germline here are from mouse. Read coverage stops 4 residues before the CDR3 terminus; the germline J gene supplies the remainder. V gene TRBV13-3 combines with J gene TRBJ2-5; 8 nucleotides agree with TRBD1. The CDR3 extends over 15 amino acids. The V gene's germline CDR1 is NNHDY and CDR2 SYVADS. The sequenced part of the CDR3 DNA is TGTGCCAGCAGTGATGAGGGACAGGACCTCGAC. Its protein is CASSDEGQDLD. The full-length CDR3 reads as CASSDEGQDLDTQYF.

The table lists this clone with a few counts. Gene names are mouse gene names. Coverage ceases 4 residues before the CDR3 finishes, and the germline J gene fills in the end. Other nucleotide sequences from this sample produce the same CDR3. The rearrangement joins TRBV13-1 to TRBJ2-5, with TRBD2 identical over 14 bases. The CDR3 spans 17 residues. J lost 1 base, V lost 3 bases, and 4 bases had no gene match. CDR1 and CDR2 (germline): NSHNY, SYGAGN. CDR3 sequence reads: CASSGGLGGRDQDTQYF. Partial CDR3 DNA: TGTGCCAGCAGTGGGGGACTGGGGGGGCGCGACCAAGAC.